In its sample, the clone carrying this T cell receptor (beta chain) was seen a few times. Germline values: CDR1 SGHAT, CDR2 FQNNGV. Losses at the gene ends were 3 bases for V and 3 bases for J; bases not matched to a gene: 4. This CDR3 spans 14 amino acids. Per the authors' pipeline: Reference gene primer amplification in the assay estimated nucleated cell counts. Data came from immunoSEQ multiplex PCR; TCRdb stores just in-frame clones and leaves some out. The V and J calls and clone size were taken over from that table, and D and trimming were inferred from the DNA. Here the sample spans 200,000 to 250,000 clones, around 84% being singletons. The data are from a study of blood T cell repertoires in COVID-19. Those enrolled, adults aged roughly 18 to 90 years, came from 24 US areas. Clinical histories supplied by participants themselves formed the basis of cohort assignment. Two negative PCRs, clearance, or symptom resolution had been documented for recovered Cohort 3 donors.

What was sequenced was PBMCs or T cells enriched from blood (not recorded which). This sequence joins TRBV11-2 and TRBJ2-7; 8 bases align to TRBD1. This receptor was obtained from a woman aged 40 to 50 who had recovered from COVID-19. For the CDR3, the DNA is TGTGCCAGCAGCTTCATTGGACAGGGCTACGAGCAGTACTTC. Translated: CASSFIGQGYEQYF.